This TCR beta chain was profiled in a study of pediatric ulcerative colitis (dated by TCRdb to the late 2010s). About the full investigation: Pancolitis was present in several ulcerative colitis patients and left-sided colitis in two, and histology consistent with ulcerative colitis was found in all of these patients. Nine or ten newly diagnosed, treatment-naive pediatric ulcerative colitis patients and four non-IBD control children each provided paired blood and rectal samples. The Pediatric Ulcerative Colitis Activity Index classified a couple of patients as having mild disease, several as having moderate disease and three as having acute severe colitis. Study-wide conclusions, independent of this receptor: Rectal pinch biopsies may have included blood-derived T cells, especially in patients with overt colitis. Two rectal CDR3 clonotypes were detected in all ulcerative colitis patients and were not detected in any of the controls. Compared with controls, ulcerative colitis patients showed significantly higher autologous blood-rectal clonal overlap, a finding that suggests increased T cell trafficking to inflamed tissue. Because repertoires were derived from total lymphocyte DNA, patterns in rare subsets such as regulatory T cells may not have been reflected. For technical reasons, blood samples from a couple of patients gave substantially fewer templates, and these samples were excluded from the blood-rectal overlap analysis. The healthy control group was small, consisting of only a handful of individuals. Features of the rectal repertoire distinguished controls, mild-moderate colitis patients and acute severe colitis patients, and in acute severe colitis, rectal diversity was reduced because of clonal expansions.

A word on this clone: What this receptor recognizes is not known. Base qualities were left out, and no much larger clone turns up one base away.

One to two pinch biopsies were taken from the rectum for research during colonoscopy. Before the diagnostic colonoscopy, none of the ulcerative colitis patients had been given immunosuppressive medication. Before DNA was isolated, the rectal biopsies underwent proteinase K digestion. The Wizard kit (Promega) was used to extract genomic DNA from blood and intestinal samples. Using the immunoSEQ TRB Survey service, rearranged CDR3 beta regions were amplified from genomic DNA with multiplex V and J primers. To keep sequencing depth equal across samples, survey-level depth of up to 500,000 reads per sample was applied. Libraries were purified and pooled, and sequencing was performed on Illumina technology. The study's processing was this. Productive clonality, sample overlap, pairwise scatters, CDR3 beta length, V/D/J gene usage and productiveness were assessed with immunoSEQ online tools. Calculated diversity was defined as the number of unique rearrangements divided by total templates, multiplied by 100, and Shannon and Simpson indices were computed as well. Principal component analysis used the R prcomp function and ggbiplot package on Z-score normalized data. Blood-rectal clonal overlap within each subject was quantified with Morisita's index. TCRdb took this table from immuneACCESS and kept in-frame rearrangements with V and J called. Such tables lack part of the clones; where checked against another copy, unresolved V genes explain under half of the gap, and the rest is unexplained. V and J calls and clone size are as listed in that table; D and trimming were resolved from the DNA. This sample lists roughly 25,000 clones; over 55% were detected once. The ten largest clonotypes hold over 6% of the sample.

CDR1 and CDR2, looked up from the germline V gene (reference sequence), are WNHNN and SYGVQD. The CDR3 sequence holds 16 residues, the cysteine and phenylalanine included. Left in the record is the CDR3 DNA by itself, 48 bases read in frame from the first base. Trimming costs V 11 bases and J 2 bases, and their ends lie 25 bases apart. Input material: gut tissue. The receptor's source is a boy aged 5-17 years with severe ulcerative colitis. This chain joins TRBV10-1 to TRBJ2-7, with no confidently assigned D gene. The CDR3 amino acid sequence is: CAPADNLFLTPYEQYF. The sequence in DNA is TGCGCCCCAGCAGACAACCTATTCCTTACTCCCTACGAGCAGTACTTC.